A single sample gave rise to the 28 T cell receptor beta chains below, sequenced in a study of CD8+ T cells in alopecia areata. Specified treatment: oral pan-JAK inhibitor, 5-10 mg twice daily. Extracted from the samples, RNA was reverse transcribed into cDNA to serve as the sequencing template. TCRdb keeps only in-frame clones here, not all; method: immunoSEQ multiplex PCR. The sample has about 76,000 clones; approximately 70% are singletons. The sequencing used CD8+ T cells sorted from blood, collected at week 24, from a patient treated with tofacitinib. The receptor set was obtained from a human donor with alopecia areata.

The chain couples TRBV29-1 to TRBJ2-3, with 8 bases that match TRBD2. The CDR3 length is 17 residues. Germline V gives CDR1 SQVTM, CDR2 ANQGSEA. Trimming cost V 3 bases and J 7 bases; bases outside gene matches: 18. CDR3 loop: CSVDRPDSGGSGHTQYF. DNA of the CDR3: TGCAGCGTTGACCGCCCTGACAGCGGGGGTTCAGGTCATACGCAGTATTTT.

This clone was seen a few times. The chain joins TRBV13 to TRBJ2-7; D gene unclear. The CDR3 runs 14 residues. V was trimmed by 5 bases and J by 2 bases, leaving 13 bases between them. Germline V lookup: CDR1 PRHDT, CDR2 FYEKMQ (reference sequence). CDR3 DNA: TGTGCCAGCAGCCTTGGGCTCCCAACCTACGAGCAGTACTTC. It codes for CASSLGLPTYEQYF.

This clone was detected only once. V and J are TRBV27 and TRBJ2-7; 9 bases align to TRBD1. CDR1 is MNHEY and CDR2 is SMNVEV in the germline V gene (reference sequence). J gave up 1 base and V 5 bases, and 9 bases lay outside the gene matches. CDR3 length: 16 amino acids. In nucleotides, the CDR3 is TGTGCCAGCAGTGTCGGACAGGGGCGAAATTCCTACGAGCAGTACTTC. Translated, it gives CASSVGQGRNSYEQYF.

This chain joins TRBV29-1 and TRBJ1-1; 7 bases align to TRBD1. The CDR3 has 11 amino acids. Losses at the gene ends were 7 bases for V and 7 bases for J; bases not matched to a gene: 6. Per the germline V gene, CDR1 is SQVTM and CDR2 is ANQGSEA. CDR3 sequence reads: CSAEGQIEAFF. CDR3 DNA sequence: TGCAGCGCTGAGGGACAGATTGAAGCTTTCTTT.

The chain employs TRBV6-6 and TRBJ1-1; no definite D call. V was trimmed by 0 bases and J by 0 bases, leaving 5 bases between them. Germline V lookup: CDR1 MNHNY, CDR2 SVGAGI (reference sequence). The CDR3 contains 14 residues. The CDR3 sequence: CASSYSPLNTEAFF. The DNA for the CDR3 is TGTGCCAGCAGTTACTCACCCTTGAACACTGAAGCTTTCTTT.

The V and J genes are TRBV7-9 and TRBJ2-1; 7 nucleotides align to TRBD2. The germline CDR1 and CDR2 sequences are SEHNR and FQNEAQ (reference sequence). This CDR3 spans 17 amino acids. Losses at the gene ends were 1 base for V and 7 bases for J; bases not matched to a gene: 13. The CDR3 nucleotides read TGTGCCAGCAGCTTAGACACATTAGGACTAGAGGGAAATGAGCAGTTCTTC. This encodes CASSLDTLGLEGNEQFF.

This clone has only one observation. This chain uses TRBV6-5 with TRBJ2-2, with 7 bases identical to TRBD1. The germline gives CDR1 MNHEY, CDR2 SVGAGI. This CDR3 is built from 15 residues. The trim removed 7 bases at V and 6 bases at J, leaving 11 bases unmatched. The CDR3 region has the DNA TGTGCCAGCAACTGCCACCTGACAGGGCCCGGGGAGCTGTTTTTT. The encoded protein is CASNCHLTGPGELFF.

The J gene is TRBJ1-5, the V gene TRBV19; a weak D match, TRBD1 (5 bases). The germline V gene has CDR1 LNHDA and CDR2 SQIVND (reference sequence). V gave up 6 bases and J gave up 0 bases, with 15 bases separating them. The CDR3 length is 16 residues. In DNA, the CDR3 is TGTGCCAGTAGGAGGGACGGACACTATAGCAATCAGCCCCAGCATTTT. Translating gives CASRRDGHYSNQPQHF.

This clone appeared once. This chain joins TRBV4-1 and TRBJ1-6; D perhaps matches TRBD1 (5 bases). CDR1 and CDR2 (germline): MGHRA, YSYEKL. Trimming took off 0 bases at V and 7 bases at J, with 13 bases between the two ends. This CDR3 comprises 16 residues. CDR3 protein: CASSQDVLAGNSPLHF. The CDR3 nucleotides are TGCGCCAGCAGCCAAGACGTCTTGGCAGGGAATTCACCCCTCCACTTT.

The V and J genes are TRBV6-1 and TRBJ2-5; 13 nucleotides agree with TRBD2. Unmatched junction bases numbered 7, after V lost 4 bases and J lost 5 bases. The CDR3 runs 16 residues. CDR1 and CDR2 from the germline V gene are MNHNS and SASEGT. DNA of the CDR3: TGTGCCAGCAGTGTTACTAGCGGGGGGGACAGGGAGACCCAGTACTTC. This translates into CASSVTSGGDRETQYF.

CDR3 DNA sequence: TGCGCCAGCAGCCAAGAAGGGGCGGGGGGCTACGAGCAGTACTTC. Its translation: CASSQEGAGGYEQYF. The V call is TRBV4-1, the J call TRBJ2-7; 8 nucleotides line up with TRBD2. Per the germline V gene, CDR1 is MGHRA and CDR2 is YSYEKL. The CDR3 length is 15 residues. Unmatched junction bases numbered 4, after V lost 0 bases and J lost 3 bases.

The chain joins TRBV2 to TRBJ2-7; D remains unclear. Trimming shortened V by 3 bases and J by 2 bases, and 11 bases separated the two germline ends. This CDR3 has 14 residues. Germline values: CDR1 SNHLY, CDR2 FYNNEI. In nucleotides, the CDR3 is TGTGCCAGCAGTGATATCGTAGGTCCCTACGAGCAGTACTTC. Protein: CASSDIVGPYEQYF. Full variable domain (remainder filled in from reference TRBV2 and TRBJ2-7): EPEVTQTPSHQVTQMGQEVILRCVPISNHLYFYWYRQILGQKVEFLVSFYNNEISEKSEIFDDQFSVERPDGSNFTLKIRSTKLEDSAMYFCASSDIVGPYEQYFGPGTRLTVT.

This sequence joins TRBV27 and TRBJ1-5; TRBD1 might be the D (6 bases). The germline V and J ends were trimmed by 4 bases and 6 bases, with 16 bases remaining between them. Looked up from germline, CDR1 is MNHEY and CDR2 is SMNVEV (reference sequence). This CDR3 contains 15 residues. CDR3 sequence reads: CASSSGTYGGQPQHF. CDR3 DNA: TGTGCCAGCAGTTCAGGGACATATGGGGGTCAGCCCCAGCATTTT.

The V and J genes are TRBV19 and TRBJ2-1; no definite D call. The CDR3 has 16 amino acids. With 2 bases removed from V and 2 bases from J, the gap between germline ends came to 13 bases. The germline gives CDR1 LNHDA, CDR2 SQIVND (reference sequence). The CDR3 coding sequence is TGTGCCAGTAGTATACAAGGGCTTCCGGCCTACAATGAGCAGTTCTTC. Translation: CASSIQGLPAYNEQFF.

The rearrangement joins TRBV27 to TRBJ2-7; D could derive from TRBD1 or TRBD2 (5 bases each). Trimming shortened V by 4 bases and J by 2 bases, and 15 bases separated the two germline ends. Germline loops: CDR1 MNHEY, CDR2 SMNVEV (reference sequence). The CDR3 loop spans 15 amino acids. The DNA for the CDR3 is TGTGCCAGCAGTTCAAACCGGGACGGGACCTACGAGCAGTACTTC. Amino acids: CASSSNRDGTYEQYF.

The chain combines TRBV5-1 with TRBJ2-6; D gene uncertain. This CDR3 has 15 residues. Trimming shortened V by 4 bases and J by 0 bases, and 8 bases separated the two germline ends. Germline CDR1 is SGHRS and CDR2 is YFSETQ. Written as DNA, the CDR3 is TGCGCCAGCAGCCCCGACGACTCTGGGGCCAACGTCCTGACTTTC. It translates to CASSPDDSGANVLTF.

For the CDR3, the DNA is TGCGCCAGCAGCACCGGGACAGGGTTCCCGAACACTGAAGCTTTCTTT. Residues: CASSTGTGFPNTEAFF. J is TRBJ1-1 and V is TRBV4-1; 9 nucleotides agree with TRBD1. CDR1 and CDR2 from the germline V gene are MGHRA and YSYEKL. The V and J ends lost 5 bases and 1 base, in that order; junction bases with no gene match: 8. This CDR3 comprises 16 residues.

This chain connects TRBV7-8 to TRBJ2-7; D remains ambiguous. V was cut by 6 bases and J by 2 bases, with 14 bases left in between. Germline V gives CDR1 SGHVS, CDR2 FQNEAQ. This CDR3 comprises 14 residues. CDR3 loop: CASSLSGRPYEQYF. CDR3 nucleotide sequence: TGTGCCAGCAGTTTATCGGGCAGACCCTACGAGCAGTACTTC.

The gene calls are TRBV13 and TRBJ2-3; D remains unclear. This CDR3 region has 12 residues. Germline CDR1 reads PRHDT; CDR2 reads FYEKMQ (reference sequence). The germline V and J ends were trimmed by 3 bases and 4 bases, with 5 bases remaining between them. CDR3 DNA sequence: TGTGCCAGCAGCTTGCCTTCAGATACGCAGTATTTT. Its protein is CASSLPSDTQYF. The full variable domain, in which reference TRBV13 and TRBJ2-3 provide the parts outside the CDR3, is AAGVIQSPRHLIKEKRETATLKCYPIPRHDTVYWYQQGPGQDPQFLISFYEKMQSDKGSIPDRFSAQQFSDYHSELNMSSLELGDSALYFCASSLPSDTQYFGPGTRLTVL.

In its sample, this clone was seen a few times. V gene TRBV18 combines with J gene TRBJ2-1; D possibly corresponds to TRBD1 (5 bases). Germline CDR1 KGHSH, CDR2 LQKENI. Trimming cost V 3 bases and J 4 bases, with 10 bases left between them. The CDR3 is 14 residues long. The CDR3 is CASSPAREYNEQFF. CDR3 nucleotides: TGTGCCAGCTCACCGGCCAGGGAATACAATGAGCAGTTCTTC.

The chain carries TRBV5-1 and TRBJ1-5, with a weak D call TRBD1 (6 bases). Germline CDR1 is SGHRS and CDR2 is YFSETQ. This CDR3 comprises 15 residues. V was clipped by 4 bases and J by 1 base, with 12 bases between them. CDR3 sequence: CASSRLGGSNQPQHF. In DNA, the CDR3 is TGCGCCAGCAGCCGCCTGGGGGGCAGCAATCAGCCCCAGCATTTT.

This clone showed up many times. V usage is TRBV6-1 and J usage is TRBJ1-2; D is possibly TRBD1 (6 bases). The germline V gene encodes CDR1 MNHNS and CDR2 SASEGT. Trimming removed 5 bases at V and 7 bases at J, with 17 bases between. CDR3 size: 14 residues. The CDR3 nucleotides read TGTGCCAGCAGTTGGGGGGACACAGCTGGTGGCTACACCTTC. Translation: CASSWGDTAGGYTF.

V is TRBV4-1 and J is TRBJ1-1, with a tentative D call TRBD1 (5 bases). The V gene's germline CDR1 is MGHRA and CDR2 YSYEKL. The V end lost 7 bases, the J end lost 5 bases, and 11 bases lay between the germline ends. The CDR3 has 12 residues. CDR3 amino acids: CASTGEGTEAFF. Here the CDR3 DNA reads TGCGCCAGCACGGGTGAGGGGACTGAAGCTTTCTTT.

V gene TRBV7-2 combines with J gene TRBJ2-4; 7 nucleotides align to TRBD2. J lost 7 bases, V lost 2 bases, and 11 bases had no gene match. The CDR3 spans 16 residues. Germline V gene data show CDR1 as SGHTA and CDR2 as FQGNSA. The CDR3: CASSLYFPSGTNIQYF. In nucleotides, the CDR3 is TGTGCCAGCAGCTTATACTTCCCTAGCGGTACGAACATTCAGTACTTC.

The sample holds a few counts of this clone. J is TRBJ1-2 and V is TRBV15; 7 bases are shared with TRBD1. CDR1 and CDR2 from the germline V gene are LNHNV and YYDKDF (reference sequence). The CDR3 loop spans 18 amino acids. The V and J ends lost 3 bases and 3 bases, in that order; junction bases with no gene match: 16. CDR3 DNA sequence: TGTGCCACCAGCAGGGAGAGCGGGACAGCTTTATCCGACTATGGCTACACCTTC. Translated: CATSRESGTALSDYGYTF.

CDR3 coding DNA: TGCAGCGTTGAAGCCCCCCCCTCCCAGGGAGGCTCCTACAATGAGCAGTTCTTC. It is translated as CSVEAPPSQGGSYNEQFF. This chain connects TRBV29-1 to TRBJ2-1, with D tentatively TRBD2 (6 bases). There are 18 residues in the CDR3. The V and J ends lost 1 base and 0 bases respectively, with 19 bases between them. Germline V CDR1 and CDR2: SQVTM, ANQGSEA.

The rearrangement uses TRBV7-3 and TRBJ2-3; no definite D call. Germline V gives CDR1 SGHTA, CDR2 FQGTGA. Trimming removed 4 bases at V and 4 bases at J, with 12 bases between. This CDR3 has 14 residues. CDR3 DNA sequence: TGTGCCAGCAGCTCAGGACCACGCGCAGATACGCAGTATTTT. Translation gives CASSSGPRADTQYF.

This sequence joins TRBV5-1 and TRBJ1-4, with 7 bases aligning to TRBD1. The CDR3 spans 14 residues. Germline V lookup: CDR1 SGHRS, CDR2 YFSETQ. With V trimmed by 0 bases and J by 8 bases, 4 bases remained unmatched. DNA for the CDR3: TGCGCCAGCAGCTTGGACAGGGGAGACGAAAAACTGTTTTTT. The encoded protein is CASSLDRGDEKLFF.